This note documents a single T cell receptor (beta chain) sequence. Its antigen is currently unknown. From germline, CDR1 is DFQATT and CDR2 SNEGSKA (reference sequence). Trimming pared 2 bases from V and 10 bases from J, leaving 18 bases between. This CDR3 has 14 residues. The treatment here: roughly ten-day PBMC culture with coronavirus spike peptide pools or control peptides (ViraFEST assay). These CD4+ T cells came from an unexposed donor, sampled before the COVID-19 pandemic (2011-2018). Cells received half-medium changes with fresh IL-2 medium on days 3 and 7. This record belongs to a study of vaccination and CD4 T cells after COVID-19. The study's findings and limits: Vaccine-specific clones in convalescent patients were spike mono-reactive in 304 of 307 cases. The median SARS-CoV-2-reactive clonotype number increased from around 20 to 38, without statistical significance.

Sequencing of DNA taken from cultured CD4+ T cells relied on the Oncomine TCR Beta short-read assay. Genomic DNA was taken out of cultured CD4+ T cells by extraction. Each CDR3 protein is one row after TCRdb ran MiXCR on the PCR reads. The sample has about 6,800 distinct CDR3 sequences, roughly 37% seen once. Sequencing was done on a sample of CD4+ T cells from blood, cultured in vitro. The chain recombines TRBV20-1 with TRBJ2-1, with TRBD2 as a possible D gene (6 bases). The sequence came from a human donor in good health. The CDR3 region is CSARTASARREQFF. Here the CDR3 DNA reads TGCAGTGCTAGAACGGCTAGCGCACGTAGGGAGCAGTTCTTC.